These 5 T cell receptor beta chains were sequenced from one sample in a study of a mutant IDH1 vaccine in newly diagnosed glioma. The protocol was immunoSEQ multiplex PCR, while the TCRdb copy is restricted to in-frame clones and leaves out a portion. The data hold tens of thousands of clones, with roughly 90% observed a single time. The time point denotes: week 11, during vaccination. Topical imiquimod accompanied each vaccine dose, which consisted of 300 ug of mutant IDH1 20-mer peptide. Antigen specificity for these receptors is unknown. The sequenced sample was PBMCs, obtained from a glioma patient whose treatment included an IDH1 peptide vaccine. These receptors were collected from a man aged 18 to 30 with glioma.

V usage is TRBV30 and J usage is TRBJ2-6, with no clear D. CDR3 size: 13 residues. V was cut by 8 bases and J by 0 bases, with 8 bases left in between. Looked up from germline, CDR1 is GTSNPN and CDR2 is SVGIG (reference sequence). CDR3 sequence reads: CARANSGANVLTF. The CDR3, as DNA: TGTGCCCGGGCAAACTCTGGGGCCAACGTCCTGACTTTC.

The chain has TRBV12-5 and TRBJ2-1; possible D gene TRBD2, 6 bases. The germline V gene encodes CDR1 LGHNT and CDR2 FRNRAP. The CDR3 is made up of 16 amino acids. V lost 7 bases and J 0 bases, leaving 16 bases between the germline ends. The CDR3 loop reads CASAPDYPSSYNEQFF. CDR3 coding DNA: TGTGCTAGTGCCCCGGACTATCCTAGCTCCTACAATGAGCAGTTCTTC.

CDR3: CASSQSGTGLSNEQFF. The CDR3 region has the DNA TGTGCCAGCAGCCAGTCCGGGACAGGGCTCTCCAATGAGCAGTTCTTC. The rearrangement links TRBV14 to TRBJ2-1; TRBD1 matches 9 bases. Germline V gives CDR1 SGHDN, CDR2 FVKESK. There are 16 residues in the CDR3. Losses at the gene ends were 3 bases for V and 6 bases for J; bases not matched to a gene: 9.

The chain uses TRBV6-1 and TRBJ1-1; 7 nucleotides line up with TRBD1. Germline V gene sequence: CDR1 MNHNS, CDR2 SASEGT. Trimming at V came to 3 bases and at J to 5 bases, leaving 9 bases not matched to a gene. There are 15 residues in the CDR3. The CDR3 region has the DNA TGTGCCAGCAGTGACCAGGCAGGGGGAAGGACTGAAGCTTTCTTT. As protein: CASSDQAGGRTEAFF.

The table lists this clone with a count of one. The chain joins TRBV6-5 to TRBJ1-1, with D hard to call. With 3 bases removed from V and 0 bases from J, the gap between germline ends came to 8 bases. Germline V gene data show CDR1 as MNHEY and CDR2 as SVGAGI. The CDR3 is 14 amino acids. As DNA, the CDR3 is TGTGCCAGCAGTTATAGGACGGTGAACACTGAAGCTTTCTTT. It specifies CASSYRTVNTEAFF.